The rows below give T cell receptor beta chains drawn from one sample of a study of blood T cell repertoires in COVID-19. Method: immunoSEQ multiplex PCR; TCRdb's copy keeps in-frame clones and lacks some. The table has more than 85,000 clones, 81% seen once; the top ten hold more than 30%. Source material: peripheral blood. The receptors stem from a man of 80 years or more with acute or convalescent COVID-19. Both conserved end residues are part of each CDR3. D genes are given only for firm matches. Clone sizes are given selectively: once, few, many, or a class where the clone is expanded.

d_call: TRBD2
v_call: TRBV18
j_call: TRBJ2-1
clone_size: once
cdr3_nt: TGTGCCAGCTCGTCCGGGACTAGCGGGAGAGCTGAGCAGTTCTTC
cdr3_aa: CASSSGTSGRAEQFF

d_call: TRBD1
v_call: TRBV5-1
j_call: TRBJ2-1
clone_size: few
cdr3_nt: TGCGCCAGCAGCTCTGGACAGGGATCCTACAATGAGCAGTTCTTC
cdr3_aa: CASSSGQGSYNEQFF

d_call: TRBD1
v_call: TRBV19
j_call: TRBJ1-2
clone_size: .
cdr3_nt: TGTGCCAGTAGGGCGCCAGGGGGAGACTATGGCTACACCTTC
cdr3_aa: CASRAPGGDYGYTF

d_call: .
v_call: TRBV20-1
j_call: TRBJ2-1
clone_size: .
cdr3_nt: TGCAGTCCACTCTCCTACAATGAGCAGTTCTTC
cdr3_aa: CSPLSYNEQFF

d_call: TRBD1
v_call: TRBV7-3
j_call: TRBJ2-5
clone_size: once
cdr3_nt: TGTGCCAGCAGCTTAGGTCCAGGGGGTAAAGAGACCCAGTACTTC
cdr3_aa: CASSLGPGGKETQYF

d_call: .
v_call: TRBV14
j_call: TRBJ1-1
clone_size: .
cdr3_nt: TGTGCCAGCAGCCAAGATTGGGGGCAGGGGACCACTGAAGCTTTCTTT
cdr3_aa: CASSQDWGQGTTEAFF

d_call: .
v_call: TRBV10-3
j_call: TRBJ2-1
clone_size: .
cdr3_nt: TGTGCCATCAGTGGTGAGACAGACAATGAGCAGTTCTTC
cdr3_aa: CAISGETDNEQFF

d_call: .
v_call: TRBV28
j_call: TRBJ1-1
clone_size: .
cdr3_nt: TGTGCCGTCTCAGGGATAGGGGACACTGAAGCTTTCTTT
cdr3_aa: CAVSGIGDTEAFF

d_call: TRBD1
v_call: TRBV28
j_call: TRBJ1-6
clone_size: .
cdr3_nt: TGTGCCAGCGCGGGGACAGGGAGGACCTATAATTCACCCCTCCACTTT
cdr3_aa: CASAGTGRTYNSPLHF

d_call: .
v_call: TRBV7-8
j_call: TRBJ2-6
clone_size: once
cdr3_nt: TGTGCCAGCAGCCATTTACAGATCTCTGGGGCCAACGTCCTGACTTTC
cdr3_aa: CASSHLQISGANVLTF

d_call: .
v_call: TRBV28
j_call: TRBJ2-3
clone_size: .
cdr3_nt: TGTGCCAGCAGCCTAGGGGCGCTCAGCACAGATACGCAGTATTTT
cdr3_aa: CASSLGALSTDTQYF

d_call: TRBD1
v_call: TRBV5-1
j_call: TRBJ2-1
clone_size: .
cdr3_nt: TGCGCCAGCAGCTTGGAGGCAGGGGGCTACAATGAGCAGTTCTTC
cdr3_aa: CASSLEAGGYNEQFF

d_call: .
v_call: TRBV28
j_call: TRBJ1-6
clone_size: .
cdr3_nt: TGTGCCAGCAGACCGGGCGGGAGGGGACAACTCCACTTT
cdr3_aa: CASRPGGRGQLHF

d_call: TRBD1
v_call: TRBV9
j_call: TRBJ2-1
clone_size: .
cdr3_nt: TGTGCCAGCAGCGTTACCGGGACAGGGGCCAAAGAGCAGTTCTTC
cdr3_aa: CASSVTGTGAKEQFF

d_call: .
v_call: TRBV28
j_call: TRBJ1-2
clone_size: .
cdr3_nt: TGTGCCAGCAGTTCCTCTCTTACGGTACGTGGCTACACCTTC
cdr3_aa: CASSSSLTVRGYTF

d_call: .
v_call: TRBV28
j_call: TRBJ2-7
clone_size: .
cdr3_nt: TGTGCCAGCAGTTTTCGGTCCTACGAGCAGTACTTC
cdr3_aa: CASSFRSYEQYF

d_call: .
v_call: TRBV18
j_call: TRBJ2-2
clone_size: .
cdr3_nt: TGTGCCAGCTCACCACACGGTCACACCGGGGAGCTGTTTTTT
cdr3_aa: CASSPHGHTGELFF

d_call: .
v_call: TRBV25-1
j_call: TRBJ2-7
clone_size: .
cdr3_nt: TGCGCCAGCAGTGAGACAGCTAGCTCCTACGAGCAGTACTTC
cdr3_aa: CASSETASSYEQYF

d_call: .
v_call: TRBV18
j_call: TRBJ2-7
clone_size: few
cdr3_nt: TGTGCCAGCTCACCAGACAGATCCTACGAGCAGTACTTC
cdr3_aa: CASSPDRSYEQYF

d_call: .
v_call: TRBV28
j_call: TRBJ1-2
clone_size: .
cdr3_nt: TGTGCCAGCATGTCACAGGGACCTAACTATGGCTACACCTTC
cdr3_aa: CASMSQGPNYGYTF

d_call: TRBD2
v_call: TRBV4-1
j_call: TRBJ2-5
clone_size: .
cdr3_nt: TGCGCCAGCAGGGGAACTAGCGGGAGAGTCCAAGAGACCCAGTACTTC
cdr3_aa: CASRGTSGRVQETQYF

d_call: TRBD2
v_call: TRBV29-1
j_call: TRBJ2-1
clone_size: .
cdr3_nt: TGCAGCGTAAAGCGGGATCAATCCTACAATGAGCAGTTCTTC
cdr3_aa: CSVKRDQSYNEQFF

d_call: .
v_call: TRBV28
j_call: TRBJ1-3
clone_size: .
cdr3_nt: TGTGCCAGCAGTGACACAGGGAGAAGAAACACCATATATTTT
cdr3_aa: CASSDTGRRNTIYF

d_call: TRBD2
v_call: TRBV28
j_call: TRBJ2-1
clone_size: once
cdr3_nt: TGTGCCAGCAAACTAGCGGGAGGGCCGCGGGAGCAGTTCTTC
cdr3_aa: CASKLAGGPREQFF

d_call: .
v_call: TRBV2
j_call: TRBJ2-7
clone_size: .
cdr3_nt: TGTGCCAGCAGTGAAGAGCCGGGATCCTACGAGCAGTACTTC
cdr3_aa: CASSEEPGSYEQYF

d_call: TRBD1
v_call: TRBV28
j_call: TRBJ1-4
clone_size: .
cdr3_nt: TGTGCCAGCAGTATGGACAGGGGCGGGAGGAAAAAACTGTTTTTT
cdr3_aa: CASSMDRGGRKKLFF

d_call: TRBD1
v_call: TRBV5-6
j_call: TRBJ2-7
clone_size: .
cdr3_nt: TGTGCCAGCAGCCGGGCGACAGGGGTCGAGCAGTACTTC
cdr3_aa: CASSRATGVEQYF

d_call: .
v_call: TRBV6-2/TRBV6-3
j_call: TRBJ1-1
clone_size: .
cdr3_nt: TGTGCCAGCAGTACAGGGATGCCGGGGAACACTGAAGCTTTCTTT
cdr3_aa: CASSTGMPGNTEAFF